A selection of T cell receptor beta chains follows, all from one sample in a study of a mutant IDH1 vaccine in newly diagnosed glioma. Measured with immunoSEQ multiplex PCR; TCRdb has only the in-frame clones, and not every one. The sample carries 50,000 to 60,000 clones, about 80% recorded once. The antigens these receptors bind are not known. The sequencing here drew on PBMCs, taken from a glioma patient whose treatment included an IDH1 peptide vaccine. All receptors come from a man aged 35 to 55 with glioma. Each CDR3 is given with its conserved first and last residue. Each record gives: CDR3 protein, CDR3 DNA, clone size, D gene, J gene, V gene. A D gene is named only where the DNA matches it firmly. Part of the rows lack a size; the others show once, few, many or a class for expanded clones.

CDR3: CASTLSGGITDTQYF
DNA: TGTGCCAGCACCCTTAGCGGGGGGATCACAGATACGCAGTATTTT
size: once
D: TRBD2
J: TRBJ2-3
V: TRBV9

CDR3: CASSQRSSGTGELFF
DNA: TGCGCCAGCAGCCAACGAAGCTCAGGGACCGGGGAGCTGTTTTTT
size: NA
D: NA
J: TRBJ2-2
V: TRBV5-1

CDR3: CASRSTGARNSPLHF
DNA: TGTGCCAGCAGGAGCACAGGGGCCCGTAATTCACCCCTCCACTTT
size: few
D: TRBD1
J: TRBJ1-6
V: TRBV2

CDR3: CASSAGQGNTIYF
DNA: TGTGCCAGCAGCGCAGGACAGGGAAACACCATATATTTT
size: NA
D: NA
J: TRBJ1-3
V: TRBV7-8

CDR3: CASSQTNYGYTF
DNA: TGCGCCAGCAGTCAAACTAACTATGGCTACACCTTC
size: NA
D: NA
J: TRBJ1-2
V: TRBV5-1

CDR3: CASSEAGGGRAEAFF
DNA: TGTGCCAGCAGTGAAGCCGGAGGGGGCCGGGCTGAAGCTTTCTTT
size: NA
D: TRBD1
J: TRBJ1-1
V: TRBV6-1

CDR3: CASRRTGNTEAFF
DNA: TGTGCCAGCAGACGGACAGGGAACACTGAAGCTTTCTTT
size: NA
D: TRBD1
J: TRBJ1-1
V: TRBV6-4

CDR3: CASSPSGQGMAKNIQYF
DNA: TGTGCCAGCAGCCCCTCCGGACAGGGCATGGCCAAAAACATTCAGTACTTC
size: NA
D: TRBD1
J: TRBJ2-4
V: TRBV13

CDR3: CASSQDDRGENQPQHF
DNA: TGCGCCAGCAGCCAAGACGACAGGGGTGAAAATCAGCCCCAGCATTTT
size: few
D: TRBD1
J: TRBJ1-5
V: TRBV4-1

CDR3: CASSYSDRLDTEAFF
DNA: TGTGCCAGCAGTTACTCGGACCGGCTGGACACTGAAGCTTTCTTT
size: NA
D: NA
J: TRBJ1-1
V: TRBV6-5

CDR3: CASSILGGSPLHF
DNA: TGTGCCAGTAGTATACTAGGGGGATCACCCCTCCACTTT
size: NA
D: NA
J: TRBJ1-6
V: TRBV19

CDR3: CATSPTYEQYF
DNA: TGTGCCACCTCCCCGACGTACGAGCAGTACTTC
size: NA
D: NA
J: TRBJ2-7
V: TRBV28

CDR3: CASSQAPTAPRQQYF
DNA: TGTGCCAGCAGCCAAGCCCCCACGGCGCCGCGTCAGCAGTACTTC
size: NA
D: NA
J: TRBJ2-7
V: TRBV14

CDR3: CASSQGLTSGPRSNEQFF
DNA: TGTGCCAGCAGCCAAGGCCTGACTAGCGGGCCCCGGTCCAATGAGCAGTTCTTC
size: NA
D: TRBD2
J: TRBJ2-1
V: TRBV4-2

CDR3: CASSPEGWANEKLFF
DNA: TGTGCCAGCAGTCCCGAGGGTTGGGCTAATGAAAAACTGTTTTTT
size: NA
D: NA
J: TRBJ1-4
V: TRBV6-8

CDR3: CASSPPGGANSPLHF
DNA: TGTGCCAGCAGCCCGCCGGGGGGGGCTAATTCACCCCTCCACTTT
size: NA
D: NA
J: TRBJ1-6
V: TRBV7-9

CDR3: CASSPGLSGYGETQYF
DNA: TGTGCCAGCTCACCAGGGTTGAGTGGGTACGGTGAGACCCAGTACTTC
size: few
D: NA
J: TRBJ2-5
V: TRBV18

CDR3: CASSRVPPGRAKTNEKLFF
DNA: TGCGCCAGCAGCCGCGTCCCGCCGGGACGGGCGAAGACGAATGAAAAACTGTTTTTT
size: NA
D: NA
J: TRBJ1-4
V: TRBV4-1

CDR3: CASTGQVNNSPLHF
DNA: TGTGCCAGCACCGGACAGGTTAATAATTCACCCCTCCACTTT
size: NA
D: TRBD1
J: TRBJ1-6
V: TRBV5-6

CDR3: CACRKGDTEAFF
DNA: TGTGCCTGCCGAAAGGGGGACACTGAAGCTTTCTTT
size: few
D: NA
J: TRBJ1-1
V: TRBV30

CDR3: CASWGGQVRSPLHF
DNA: TGTGCCAGTTGGGGAGGACAGGTGCGGTCACCCCTCCACTTT
size: NA
D: TRBD1
J: TRBJ1-6
V: TRBV19

CDR3: CASTSARDYEQYF
DNA: TGTGCCAGCACTTCAGCCCGGGATTACGAGCAGTACTTC
size: NA
D: NA
J: TRBJ2-7
V: TRBV5-6

CDR3: CASSQAASGIDQPQHF
DNA: TGTGCCAGCAGCCAAGCGGCATCCGGGATTGATCAGCCCCAGCATTTT
size: few
D: NA
J: TRBJ1-5
V: TRBV14

CDR3: CSVDLRLQNYGYTF
DNA: TGCAGCGTTGACCTTAGATTACAGAACTATGGCTACACCTTC
size: NA
D: NA
J: TRBJ1-2
V: TRBV29-1

CDR3: CASSALRGGETQYF
DNA: TGTGCCAGCAGCGCCTTGAGGGGCGGGGAGACCCAGTACTTC
size: NA
D: NA
J: TRBJ2-5
V: TRBV5-6

CDR3: CASSLGGPSYLSEQYF
DNA: TGTGCCAGCAGCTTAGGGGGGCCCTCCTACCTCTCCGAGCAGTACTTC
size: NA
D: NA
J: TRBJ2-7
V: TRBV7-3

CDR3: CASSEVDLGNQPQHF
DNA: TGTGCCAGCAGTGAAGTGGATTTGGGGAATCAGCCCCAGCATTTT
size: few
D: NA
J: TRBJ1-5
V: TRBV6-1

CDR3: CASTADGRGFYEQYF
DNA: TGTGCCAGTACCGCGGACGGTCGAGGGTTCTACGAGCAGTACTTC
size: once
D: NA
J: TRBJ2-7
V: TRBV19

CDR3: CASSFIRSTTNEKLFF
DNA: TGTGCCAGCAGCTTTATCAGGTCAACAACTAATGAAAAACTGTTTTTT
size: NA
D: NA
J: TRBJ1-4
V: TRBV5-6

CDR3: CASSSAGDIGRVGETQYF
DNA: TGTGCCAGCAGCAGCGCCGGAGACATAGGGAGGGTGGGAGAGACCCAGTACTTC
size: NA
D: TRBD2
J: TRBJ2-5
V: TRBV5-4

CDR3: CASSSLAGGYNEQFF
DNA: TGTGCCAGCAGCTCATTAGCGGGGGGTTACAATGAGCAGTTCTTC
size: few
D: TRBD2
J: TRBJ2-1
V: TRBV5-4